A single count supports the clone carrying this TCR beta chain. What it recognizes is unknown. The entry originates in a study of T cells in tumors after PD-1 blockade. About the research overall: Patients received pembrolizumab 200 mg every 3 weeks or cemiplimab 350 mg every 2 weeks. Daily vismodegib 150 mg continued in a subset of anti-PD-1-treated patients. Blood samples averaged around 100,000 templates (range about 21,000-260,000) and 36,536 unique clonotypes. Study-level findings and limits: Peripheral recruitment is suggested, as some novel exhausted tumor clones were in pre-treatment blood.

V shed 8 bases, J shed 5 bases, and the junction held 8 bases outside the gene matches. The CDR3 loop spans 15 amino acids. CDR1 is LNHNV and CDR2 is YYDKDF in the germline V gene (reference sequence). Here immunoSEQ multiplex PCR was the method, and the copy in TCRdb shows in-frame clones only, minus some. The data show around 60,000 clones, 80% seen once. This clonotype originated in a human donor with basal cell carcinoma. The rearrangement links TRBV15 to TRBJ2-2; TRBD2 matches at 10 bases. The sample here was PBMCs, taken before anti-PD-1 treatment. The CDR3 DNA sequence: TGTGCCACCTCACTCACTAGCGGGATTACCGGGGAGCTGTTTTTT. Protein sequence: CATSLTSGITGELFF.